This TCR beta chain was sequenced in a study of CD8 T cells in ankylosing spondylitis. The table lists this clonotype with many counts. The antigen remains undetermined. Whole-study results and caveats: Seven or eight highly homologous variants made up a TCR beta motif, and this motif appeared characteristic of ankylosing spondylitis blood.

Trimming shortened V by 1 base and J by 1 base, and 10 bases separated the two germline ends. The CDR3 loop spans 15 amino acids. Germline V gene data show CDR1 as LGHNA and CDR2 as YSLEER. TCRdb itself ran the 5' RACE reads through MiXCR, one entry per CDR3 protein. The table lists 450,000 to 550,000 distinct CDR3 sequences, less than 6% of them singletons, with 3.5% in the top ten. The chain links TRBV4-3 to TRBJ1-1, with D perhaps TRBD1 (5 bases). The clonotype originates from a male donor with ankylosing spondylitis. Specimen: blood, either unsorted or a sorted T cell fraction (not recorded which). CDR3 nucleotide sequence: TGCGCCAGCAGCCAAGTCCAGGGATCGAACACTGAAGCTTTCTTT. Translated, it gives CASSQVQGSNTEAFF.